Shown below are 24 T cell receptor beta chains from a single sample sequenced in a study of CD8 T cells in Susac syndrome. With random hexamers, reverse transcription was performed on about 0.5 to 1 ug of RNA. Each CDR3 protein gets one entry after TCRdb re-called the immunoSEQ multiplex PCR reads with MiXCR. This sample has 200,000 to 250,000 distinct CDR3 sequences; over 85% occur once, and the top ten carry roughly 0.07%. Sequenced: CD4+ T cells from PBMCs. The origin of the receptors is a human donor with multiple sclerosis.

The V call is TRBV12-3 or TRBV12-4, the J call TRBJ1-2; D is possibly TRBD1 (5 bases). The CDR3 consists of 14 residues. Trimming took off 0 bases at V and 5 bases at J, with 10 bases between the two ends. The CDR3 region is CASSLAGLGYGYTF. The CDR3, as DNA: TGTGCCAGCAGTTTAGCGGGGCTTGGGTATGGCTACACCTTC.

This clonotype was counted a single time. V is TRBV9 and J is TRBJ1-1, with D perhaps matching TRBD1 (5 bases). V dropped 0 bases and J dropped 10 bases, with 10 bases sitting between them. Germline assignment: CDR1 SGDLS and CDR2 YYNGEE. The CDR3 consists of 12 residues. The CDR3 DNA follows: TGTGCCAGCAGCGTAGTGGGGGGACCAGCTTTCTTT. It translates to CASSVVGGPAFF.

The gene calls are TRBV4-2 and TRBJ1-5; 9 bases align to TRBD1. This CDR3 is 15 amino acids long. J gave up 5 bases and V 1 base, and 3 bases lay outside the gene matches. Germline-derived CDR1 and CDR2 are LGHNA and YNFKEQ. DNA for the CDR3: TGTGCCAGCAGCCAAGGGGACAGGGTCGATCAGCCCCAGCATTTT. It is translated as CASSQGDRVDQPQHF.

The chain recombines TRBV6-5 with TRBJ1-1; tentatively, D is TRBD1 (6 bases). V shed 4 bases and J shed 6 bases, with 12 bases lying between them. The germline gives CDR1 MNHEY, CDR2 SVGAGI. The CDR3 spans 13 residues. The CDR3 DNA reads TGTGCCAGCAGTTGCCAGGGGTGCCCTGAAGCTTTCTTT. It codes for CASSCQGCPEAFF.

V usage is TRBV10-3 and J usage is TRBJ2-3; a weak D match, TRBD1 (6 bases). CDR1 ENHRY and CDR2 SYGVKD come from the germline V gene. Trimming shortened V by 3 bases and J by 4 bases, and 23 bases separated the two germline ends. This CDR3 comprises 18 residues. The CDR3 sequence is CAISDRDKATPGADTQYF. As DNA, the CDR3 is TGTGCCATCAGTGACCGGGACAAGGCCACCCCCGGGGCAGATACGCAGTATTTT.

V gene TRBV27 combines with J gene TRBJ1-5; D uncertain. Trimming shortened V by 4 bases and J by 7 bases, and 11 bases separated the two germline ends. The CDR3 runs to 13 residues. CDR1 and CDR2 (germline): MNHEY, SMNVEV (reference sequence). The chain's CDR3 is CASSYGKEQPQHF. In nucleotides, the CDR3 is TGTGCCAGCAGTTACGGCAAAGAACAGCCCCAGCATTTT.

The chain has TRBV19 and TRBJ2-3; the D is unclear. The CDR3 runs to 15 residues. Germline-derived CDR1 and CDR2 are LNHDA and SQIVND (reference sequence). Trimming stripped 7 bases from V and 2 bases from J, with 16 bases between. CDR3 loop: CASTNEQANTDTQYF. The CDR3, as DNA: TGTGCCAGTACCAACGAGCAGGCTAACACAGATACGCAGTATTTT. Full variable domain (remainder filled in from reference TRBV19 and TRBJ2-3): DGGITQSPKYLFRKEGQNVTLSCEQNLNHDAMYWYRQDPGQGLRLIYYSQIVNDFQKGDIAEGYSVSREKKESFPLTVTSAQKNPTAFYLCASTNEQANTDTQYFGPGTRLTVL.

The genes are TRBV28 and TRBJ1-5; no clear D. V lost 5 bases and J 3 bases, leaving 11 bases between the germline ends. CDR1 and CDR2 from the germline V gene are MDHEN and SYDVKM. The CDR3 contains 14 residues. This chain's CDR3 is CASSMAVYNQPQHF. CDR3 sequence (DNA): TGTGCCAGCAGTATGGCTGTCTACAATCAGCCCCAGCATTTT.

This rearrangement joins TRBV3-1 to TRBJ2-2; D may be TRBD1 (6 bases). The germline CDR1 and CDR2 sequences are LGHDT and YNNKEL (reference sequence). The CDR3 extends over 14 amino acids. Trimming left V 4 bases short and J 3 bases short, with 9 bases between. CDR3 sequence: CASSLQGDTGELFF. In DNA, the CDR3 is TGTGCCAGCAGCCTACAGGGTGACACCGGGGAGCTGTTTTTT.

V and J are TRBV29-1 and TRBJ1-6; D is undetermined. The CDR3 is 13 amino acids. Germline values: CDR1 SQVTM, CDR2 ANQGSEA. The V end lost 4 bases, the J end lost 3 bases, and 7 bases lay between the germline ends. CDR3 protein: CSVASSYNSPLHF. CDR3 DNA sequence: TGCAGCGTTGCTTCCAGCTATAATTCACCCCTCCACTTT. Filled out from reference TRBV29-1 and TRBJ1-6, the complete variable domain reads SAVISQKPSRDICQRGTSLTIQCQVDSQVTMMFWYRQQPGQSLTLIATANQGSEATYESGFVIDKFPISRPNLTFSTLTVSNMSPEDSSIYLCSVASSYNSPLHFGNGTRLTVT.

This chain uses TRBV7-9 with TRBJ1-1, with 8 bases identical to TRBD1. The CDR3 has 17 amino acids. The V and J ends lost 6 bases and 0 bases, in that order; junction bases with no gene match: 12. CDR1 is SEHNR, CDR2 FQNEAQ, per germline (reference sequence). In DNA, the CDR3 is TGTGCCAGCAGAGAGAGCAGGGGGCTTCCTTTGAACACTGAAGCTTTCTTT. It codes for CASRESRGLPLNTEAFF.

The DNA of the CDR3 is TGCAGCGCCGTCCTAGCGGGAGCCGTC. Its protein product is CSAVLAGAV. The rearrangement uses TRBV29-1 and TRBJ2-7, with 10 bases lining up with TRBD2. Germline V gene data show CDR1 as SQVTM and CDR2 as ANQGSEA. The CDR3 extends over 9 amino acids.

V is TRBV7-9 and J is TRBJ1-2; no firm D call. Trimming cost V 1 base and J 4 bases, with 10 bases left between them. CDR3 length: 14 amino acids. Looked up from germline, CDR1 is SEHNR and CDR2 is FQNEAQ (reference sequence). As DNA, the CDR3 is TGTGCCAGCAGCTTAGGCCTTCCCTTCTATGGCTACACCTTC. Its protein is CASSLGLPFYGYTF.

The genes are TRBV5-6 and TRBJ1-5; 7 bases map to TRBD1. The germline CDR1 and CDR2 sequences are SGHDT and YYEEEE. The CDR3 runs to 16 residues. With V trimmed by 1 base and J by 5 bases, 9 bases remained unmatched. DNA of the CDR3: TGTGCCAGCAGCTTGCGAAGGGGGCATGGGGATCAGCCCCAGCATTTT. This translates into CASSLRRGHGDQPQHF.

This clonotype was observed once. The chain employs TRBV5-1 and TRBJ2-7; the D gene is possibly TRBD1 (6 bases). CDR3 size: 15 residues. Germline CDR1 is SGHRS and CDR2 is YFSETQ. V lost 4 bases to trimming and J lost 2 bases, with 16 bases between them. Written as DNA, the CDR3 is TGCGCCAGCAGCCCGGACAGTGACACCACCTACGAGCAGTACGTC. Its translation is CASSPDSDTTYEQYV.

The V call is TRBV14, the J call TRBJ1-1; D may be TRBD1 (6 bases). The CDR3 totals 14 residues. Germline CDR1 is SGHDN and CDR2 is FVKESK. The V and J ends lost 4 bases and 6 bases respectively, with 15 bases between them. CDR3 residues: CASSPTGLGAEAFF. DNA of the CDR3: TGTGCCAGCAGCCCAACAGGGTTGGGGGCTGAAGCTTTCTTT. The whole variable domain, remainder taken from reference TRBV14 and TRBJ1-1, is EAGVTQFPSHSVIEKGQTVTLRCDPISGHDNLYWYRRVMGKEIKFLLHFVKESKQDESGMPNNRFLAERTGGTYSTLKVQPAELEDSGVYFCASSPTGLGAEAFFGQGTRLTVV.

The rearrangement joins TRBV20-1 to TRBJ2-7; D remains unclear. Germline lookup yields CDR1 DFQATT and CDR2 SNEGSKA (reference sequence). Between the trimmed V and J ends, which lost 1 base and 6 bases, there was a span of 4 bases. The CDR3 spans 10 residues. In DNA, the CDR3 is TGCAGTGCTAGAGTTGCCGAGCAGTACTTC. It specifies CSARVAEQYF.

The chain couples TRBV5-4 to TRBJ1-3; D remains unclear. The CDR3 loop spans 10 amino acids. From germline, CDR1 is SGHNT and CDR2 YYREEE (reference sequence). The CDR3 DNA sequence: TGTGCACTAGAGGGAAACACCATATATTTT. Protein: CALEGNTIYF.

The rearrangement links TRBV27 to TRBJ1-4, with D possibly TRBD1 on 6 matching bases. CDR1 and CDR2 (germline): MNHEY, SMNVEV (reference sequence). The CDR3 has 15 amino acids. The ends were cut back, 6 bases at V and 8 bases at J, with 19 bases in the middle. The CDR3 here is CASRPQQGAREKLFF. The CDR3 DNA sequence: TGTGCCAGCAGGCCCCAACAGGGCGCGCGAGAAAAACTGTTTTTT.

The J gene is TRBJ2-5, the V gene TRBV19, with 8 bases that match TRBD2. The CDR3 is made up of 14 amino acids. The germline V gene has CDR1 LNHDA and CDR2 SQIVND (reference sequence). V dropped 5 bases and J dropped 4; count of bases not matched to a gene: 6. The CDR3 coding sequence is TGTGCCAGTAGTGTACGGACTAGCCGAGAGACCCAGTACTTC. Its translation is CASSVRTSRETQYF.

The CDR3 region is CASSLFLGEPYEQYF. The CDR3 nucleotides are TGTGCCAGCAGTTTATTTTTAGGGGAACCCTACGAGCAGTACTTC. The rearrangement joins TRBV27 to TRBJ2-7, with a possible D match to TRBD1 (5 bases). Trimming took 1 base from V and 2 from J, leaving 12 bases between them. This CDR3 comprises 15 residues. Germline V gene data show CDR1 as MNHEY and CDR2 as SMNVEV (reference sequence).

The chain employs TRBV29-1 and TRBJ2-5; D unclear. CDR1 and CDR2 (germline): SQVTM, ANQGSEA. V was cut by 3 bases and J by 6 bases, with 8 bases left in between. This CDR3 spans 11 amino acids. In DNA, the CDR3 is TGCAGCGTTGATGTAGCTAAGACCCAGTACTTC. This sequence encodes CSVDVAKTQYF.

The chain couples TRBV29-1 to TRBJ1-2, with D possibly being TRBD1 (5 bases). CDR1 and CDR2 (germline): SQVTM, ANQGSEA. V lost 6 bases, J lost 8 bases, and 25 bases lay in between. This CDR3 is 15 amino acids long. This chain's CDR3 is CSVAMGPSRNGGYTF. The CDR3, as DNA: TGCAGCGTGGCGATGGGGCCGAGCAGGAATGGAGGCTACACCTTC.

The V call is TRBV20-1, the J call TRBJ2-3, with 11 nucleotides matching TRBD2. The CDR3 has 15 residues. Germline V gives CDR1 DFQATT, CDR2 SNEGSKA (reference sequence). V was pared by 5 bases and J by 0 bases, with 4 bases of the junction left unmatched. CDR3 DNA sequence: TGCAGTGCTGGGACTAGCGGAAGAAGCACAGATACGCAGTATTTT. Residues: CSAGTSGRSTDTQYF.